This TCR beta chain was sequenced for a study of siplizumab effects on memory and regulatory T cells. Study conclusions and caveats: The study found naive T cells seemingly more diverse than memory cells and seemingly major alloresponse contributors.

CDR3 length: 19 amino acids. V was pared by 1 base and J by 0 bases, with 22 bases between. CDR1 is SGHVS, CDR2 FQNEAQ, per germline. About 91,000 TCR templates were measured in each sample. Sequencing used immunoSEQ multiplex PCR; TCRdb keeps in-frame clones, though not all of them. Among roughly 100,000 clones listed, about 94% were seen once. A remark on this clone: Its antigen is currently unknown.

V is TRBV7-8 and J is TRBJ2-7; D might be TRBD2 (5 bases). The material sequenced was CD4+ T cells sorted from blood. This receptor was identified in a human donor in good health. The CDR3 here is CASSLESGLSVLSSYEQYF. The CDR3 DNA is TGTGCCAGCAGCTTAGAGTCCGGACTCTCGGTACTTAGCTCCTACGAGCAGTACTTC.